These 5 T cell receptor beta chains were all obtained from the same sample, sequenced in a study of shared clonotypes between healthy human individuals (dated by TCRdb to between 2020 and 2021). CD8 naive samples consisted of CD45RO-negative cells that were positively selected for CCR7, yielding a CD45RA+CCR7+ population without TemRA cells. The library relied on the immunoSEQ multiplex PCR assay. TCRdb mirrors the immuneACCESS table, restricted to in-frame sequences. Some clones are absent from its copies; in checked studies, under half trace to an unresolved V gene, and the reason for the others is unknown. This sample gives about 1,900,000 clones in total; less than 95% of them show up just once. Jointly, the top ten make up more than 0.9% of the sample. Sequenced: naive CD8+ T cells sorted from blood. The meaning of the sample's cell subset or site label: CD45RA+CCR7+. These TCRs come from a man younger than 30 in good health.

The V call is TRBV27, the J call TRBJ2-1; 7 bases are a match to TRBD2. J lost 12 bases, V lost 0 bases, and 5 bases had no gene match. In germline, CDR1 is MNHEY, CDR2 SMNVEV (reference sequence). The CDR3 is 13 residues long. CDR3 sequence (DNA): TGTGCCAGCAGTTTATCGCTCGGGGAGGGGCAGTTCTTC. Translated: CASSLSLGEGQFF.

The chain links TRBV7-2 to TRBJ1-3, with D uncertain. Germline V gene data show CDR1 as SGHTA and CDR2 as FQGNSA. Trimming shortened V by 1 base and J by 1 base, and 11 bases separated the two germline ends. The length of the CDR3 is 16 residues. This CDR3 is CASSLVLEGSGNTIYF. The CDR3 nucleotides read TGTGCCAGCAGCTTAGTGTTGGAGGGATCTGGAAACACCATATATTTT.

This clone was seen more than once but under ten times. This chain uses TRBV30 with TRBJ1-5; TRBD1 matches at 7 bases. Germline V gene lookup returns CDR1 GTSNPN and CDR2 SVGIG (reference sequence). The CDR3 has 13 amino acids. V was pared by 5 bases and J by 6 bases, with 7 bases of the junction left unmatched. The CDR3 region is CAWGTGESQPQHF. Here the CDR3 DNA reads TGTGCCTGGGGCACAGGGGAGAGTCAGCCCCAGCATTTT.

The gene calls are TRBV27 and TRBJ1-2; 8 bases are a match to TRBD1. CDR3 length equals 17 residues. CDR1 is MNHEY, CDR2 SMNVEV, per germline (reference sequence). V shed 3 bases and J 1 base; nucleotides not matched to a gene: 10. The CDR3 nucleotides are TGTGCCAGCAGTTTGCTAACTCCGACAGGGGTTAACTATGGCTACACCTTC. The encoded protein is CASSLLTPTGVNYGYTF.

The V and J genes are TRBV5-5 and TRBJ2-7; D is ambiguous. The CDR3 extends over 12 amino acids. Per the germline V gene, CDR1 is SGHKS and CDR2 is YYEKEE (reference sequence). V shed 2 bases and J shed 5 bases, with 8 bases lying between them. In DNA, the CDR3 is TGTGCCAGCAGCTTCGGAACCCACGAGCAGTACTTC. It specifies CASSFGTHEQYF.